The clone carrying this TCR beta chain was detected a few times. Blood genomic DNA input for TRB amplification was about 240-550 ng. This sample stems from a study of T and B cells in COVID-19 patients. TRB rearrangements were amplified by multiplex PCR with BIOMED2 TRB-A/B primers. TCRdb re-called the multiplex PCR reads through MiXCR, storing one row per CDR3 protein. Among around 1,900 distinct CDR3 sequences listed, more than 20% were seen once. CDR1 is SGHDN and CDR2 is FVKESK in the germline V gene. The CDR3 contains 17 residues. V shed 0 bases and J shed 1 base, with 10 bases lying between them.

This TCR came from a human donor with active COVID-19. The V call is TRBV14, the J call TRBJ2-6; a weak D match, TRBD2 (5 bases). The source material was blood. CDR3 loop: CASSQDPGVSGANVLTF. The CDR3 nucleotides are TGTGCCAGCAGCCAAGATCCCGGGGTTTCTGGGGCCAACGTCCTGACTTTC. Full variable domain (rest looked up from reference TRBV14 and TRBJ2-6): EAGVTQFPSHSVIEKGQTVTLRCDPISGHDNLYWYRRVMGKEIKFLLHFVKESKQDESGMPNNRFLAERTGGTYSTLKVQPAELEDSGVYFCASSQDPGVSGANVLTFGAGSRLTVL.